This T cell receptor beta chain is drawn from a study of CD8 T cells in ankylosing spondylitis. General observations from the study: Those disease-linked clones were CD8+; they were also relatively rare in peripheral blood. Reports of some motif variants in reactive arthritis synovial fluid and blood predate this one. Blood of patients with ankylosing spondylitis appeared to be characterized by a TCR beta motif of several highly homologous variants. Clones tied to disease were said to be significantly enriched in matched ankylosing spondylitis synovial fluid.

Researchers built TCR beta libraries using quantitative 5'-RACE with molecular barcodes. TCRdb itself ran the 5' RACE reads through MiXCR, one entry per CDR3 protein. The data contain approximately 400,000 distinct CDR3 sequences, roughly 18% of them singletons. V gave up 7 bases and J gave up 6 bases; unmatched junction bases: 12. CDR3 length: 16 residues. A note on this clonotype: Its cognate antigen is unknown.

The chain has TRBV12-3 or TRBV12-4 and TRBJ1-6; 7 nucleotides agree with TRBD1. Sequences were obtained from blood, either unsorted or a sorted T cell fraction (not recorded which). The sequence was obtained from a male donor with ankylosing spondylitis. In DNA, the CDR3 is TGTGCCAGCACCCTGGACAGGATAACGTCTAATTCACCCCTCCACTTT. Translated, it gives CASTLDRITSNSPLHF.